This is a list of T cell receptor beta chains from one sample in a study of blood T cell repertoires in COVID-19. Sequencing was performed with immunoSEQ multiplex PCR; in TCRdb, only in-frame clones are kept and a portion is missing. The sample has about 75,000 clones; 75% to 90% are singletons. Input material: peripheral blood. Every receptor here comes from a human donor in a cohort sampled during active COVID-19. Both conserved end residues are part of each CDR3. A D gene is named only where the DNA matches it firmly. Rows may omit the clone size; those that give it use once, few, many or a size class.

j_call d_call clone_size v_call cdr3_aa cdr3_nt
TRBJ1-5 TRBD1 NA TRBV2 CASSARQGQQPQHF TGTGCCAGCAGTGCGCGACAGGGGCAACAGCCCCAGCATTTT
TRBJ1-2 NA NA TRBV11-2 CASSPDRNYGYTF TGTGCCAGCAGCCCCGACAGGAACTATGGCTACACCTTC
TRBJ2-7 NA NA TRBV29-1 CSVEDPGEQYF TGCAGCGTTGAAGATCCGGGGGAGCAGTACTTC
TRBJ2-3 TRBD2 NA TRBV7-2 CASSLGAGGLADTQYF TGTGCCAGCAGCTTAGGGGCGGGAGGGCTCGCAGATACGCAGTATTTT
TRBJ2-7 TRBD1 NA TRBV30 CAWNLGQGGYEQYF TGTGCCTGGAACCTCGGACAGGGGGGGTACGAGCAGTACTTC
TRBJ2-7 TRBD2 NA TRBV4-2 CASSQVGGGSYEQYF TGTGCCAGCAGCCAAGTTGGCGGGGGATCCTACGAGCAGTACTTC
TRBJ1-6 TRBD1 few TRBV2 CASMGQGAPPLHF TGTGCCAGCATGGGACAGGGGGCCCCACCCCTCCACTTT
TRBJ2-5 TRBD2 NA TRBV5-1 CASSRRLAGARGRETQYF TGCGCCAGCAGCCGACGACTAGCGGGGGCTCGCGGTAGGGAGACCCAGTACTTC
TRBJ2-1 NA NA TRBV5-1 CASSYSRPGSSYNEQFF TGCGCCAGCAGCTATAGCAGGCCGGGAAGCTCCTACAATGAGCAGTTCTTC
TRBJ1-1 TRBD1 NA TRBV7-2 CASSLGGTGNTEAFF TGTGCCAGCAGCTTAGGGGGGACAGGGAACACTGAAGCTTTCTTT
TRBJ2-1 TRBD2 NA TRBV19 CASSIIGPGTSVHNEQFF TGTGCCAGTAGTATAATTGGCCCCGGGACTAGCGTTCACAATGAGCAGTTCTTC
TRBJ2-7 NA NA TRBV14 CASSQAGPYEQYF TGTGCCAGCAGCCAGGCAGGGCCCTACGAGCAGTACTTC
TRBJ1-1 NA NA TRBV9 CASSVGLVGQMNTEAFF TGTGCCAGCAGCGTAGGATTGGTAGGACAGATGAACACTGAAGCTTTCTTT
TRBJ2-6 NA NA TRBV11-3 CASSFSGSGANVLTF TGTGCCAGCAGCTTTTCAGGCTCTGGGGCCAACGTCCTGACTTTC
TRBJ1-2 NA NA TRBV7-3 CASRSGEGRWGYTF TGTGCCAGCAGGTCAGGGGAAGGCCGTTGGGGCTACACCTTC
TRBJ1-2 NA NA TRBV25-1 CASSESRGYGYTF TGTGCCAGCAGTGAGAGTAGGGGATATGGCTACACCTTC
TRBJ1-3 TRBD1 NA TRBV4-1 CASSQDRTGPGNTIYF TGCGCCAGCAGCCAAGATCGGACAGGGCCAGGAAACACCATATATTTT
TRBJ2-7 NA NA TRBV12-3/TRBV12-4 CASSPGNYEQYF TGTGCCAGCAGCCCAGGAAACTACGAGCAGTACTTC
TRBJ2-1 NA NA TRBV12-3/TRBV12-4 CASSLNFDNEQFF TGTGCCAGCAGTCTAAACTTTGACAATGAGCAGTTCTTC
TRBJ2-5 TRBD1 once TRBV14 CASSQEETGYQETQYF TGTGCCAGCAGCCAAGAGGAGACAGGGTACCAAGAGACCCAGTACTTC
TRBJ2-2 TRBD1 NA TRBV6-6 CASRYDRGLTGELFF TGTGCCAGCAGATACGACAGGGGGCTTACCGGGGAGCTGTTTTTT
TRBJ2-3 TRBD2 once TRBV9 CASSVEAGGPIGTDTQYF TGTGCCAGCAGCGTAGAAGCGGGGGGGCCTATAGGCACAGATACGCAGTATTTT
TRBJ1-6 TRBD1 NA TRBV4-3 CASSQTTGDNSPLHF TGCGCCAGCAGCCAGACGACAGGGGATAATTCACCCCTCCACTTT
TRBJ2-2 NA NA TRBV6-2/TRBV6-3 CASSYNGGENPGELFF TGTGCCAGCAGTTACAACGGGGGAGAGAACCCCGGGGAGCTGTTTTTT
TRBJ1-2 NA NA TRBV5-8 CASSLDGRQNYGYTF TGTGCCAGCAGCTTGGACGGCAGGCAAAACTATGGCTACACCTTC
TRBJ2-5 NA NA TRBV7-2 CASSLDTAETQYF TGTGCCAGCAGCTTAGACACAGCAGAGACCCAGTACTTC
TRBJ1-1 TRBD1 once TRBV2 CASSGDRGMNTEAFF TGTGCCAGCAGTGGGGACAGGGGAATGAACACTGAAGCTTTCTTT
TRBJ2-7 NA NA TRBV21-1 CASVGRSSSYEQYF TGTGCCAGCGTTGGGCGAAGTAGCTCCTACGAGCAGTACTTC
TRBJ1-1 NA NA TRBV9 CASSSRTENTEAFF TGTGCCAGCAGCTCACGGACAGAGAACACTGAAGCTTTCTTT
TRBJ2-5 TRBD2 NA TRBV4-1 CASSQGGLADGETQYF TGCGCCAGCAGCCAAGGGGGACTAGCGGACGGAGAGACCCAGTACTTC
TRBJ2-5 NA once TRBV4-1 CASSQDRGQTQYF TGCGCCAGCAGCCAAGACAGGGGACAGACCCAGTACTTC
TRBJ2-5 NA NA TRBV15 CATSIEFSPAGETQYF TGTGCCACCAGCATCGAGTTCTCCCCTGCGGGGGAGACCCAGTACTTC
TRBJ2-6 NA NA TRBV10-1 CASHDRDSGANVLTF TGCGCCAGCCACGACAGAGACTCTGGGGCCAACGTCCTGACTTTC
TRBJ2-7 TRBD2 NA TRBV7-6 CASSLVLAGGSYEQYF TGTGCCAGCAGCTTAGTCTTAGCGGGGGGATCCTACGAGCAGTACTTC
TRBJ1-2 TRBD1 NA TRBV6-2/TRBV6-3 CASSHLPTDRAHTF TGTGCCAGCAGTCATCTACCGACGGACAGGGCACACACCTTC